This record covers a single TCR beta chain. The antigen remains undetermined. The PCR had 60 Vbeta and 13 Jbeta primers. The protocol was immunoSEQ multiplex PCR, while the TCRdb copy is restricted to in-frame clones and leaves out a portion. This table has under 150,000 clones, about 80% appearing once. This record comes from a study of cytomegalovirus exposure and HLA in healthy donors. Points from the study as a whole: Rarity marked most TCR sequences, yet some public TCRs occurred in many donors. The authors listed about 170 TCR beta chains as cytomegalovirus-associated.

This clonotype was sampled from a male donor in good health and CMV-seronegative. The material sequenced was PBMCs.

CDR3 sequence (DNA): TGTGCCTGGCGAAAAAAGGTTTCGCGGGCGACTGAAGCTTTCTTT. As protein: CAWRKKVSRATEAFF. The chain links TRBV30 to TRBJ1-1; D is unclear. The CDR3 length is 15 residues. V was clipped by 5 bases and J by 5 bases, with 21 bases between them. CDR1 is GTSNPN and CDR2 is SVGIG in the germline V gene (reference sequence). Using reference TRBV30 and TRBJ1-1 for the parts outside the CDR3, the full variable domain is SQTIHQWPATLVQPVGSPLSLECTVEGTSNPNLYWYRQAAGRGLQLLFYSVGIGQISSEVPQNLSASRPQDRQFILSSKKLLLSDSGFYLCAWRKKVSRATEAFFGQGTRLTVV.